This TCR beta chain is drawn from a study of tissue T cells after allogeneic stem cell transplantation. General study results and limits: Which tissue TCRs were alloreactive or antigen-specific was not determined. Some clones might be persisting host cells.

Note on this clone: Its antigen is unidentified. Here the gene names and germline are mouse. The read stops 1 residue short of the end of the CDR3; the missing end is completed from the germline J gene.

Regarding time point: mouse harvest day 7 after allogeneic transplant. Each mouse received 10^7 T-cell-depleted marrow cells plus 10^6 splenic CD5+ T cells by tail vein. Mice had MHC-mismatched B6 into BALB/c GVHD, sampled day 7 or 14. The protocol was immunoSEQ multiplex PCR, while the TCRdb copy is restricted to in-frame clones and leaves out a portion. The profile covers thousands of clones, with approximately 46% appearing a single time and approximately 7% taken by the ten largest. Trimming took 5 bases from V and 5 from J; bases not matched to a gene: 2. The germline CDR1 and CDR2 sequences are SGHSA and FRNQAP. The CDR3 totals 13 residues.

The material sequenced was gut tissue. V usage is TRBV16 and J usage is TRBJ2-5; 9 nucleotides align to TRBD2. The sequence came from a female BALB/c mouse given C57BL/6 T cells with graft-versus-host disease after an allogeneic hematopoietic cell transplant. CDR3 residues: CASSLTGGDTQYF. The sequenced part of the CDR3 DNA is TGTGCAAGCAGCCTGACTGGGGGAGACACCCAGTAC.